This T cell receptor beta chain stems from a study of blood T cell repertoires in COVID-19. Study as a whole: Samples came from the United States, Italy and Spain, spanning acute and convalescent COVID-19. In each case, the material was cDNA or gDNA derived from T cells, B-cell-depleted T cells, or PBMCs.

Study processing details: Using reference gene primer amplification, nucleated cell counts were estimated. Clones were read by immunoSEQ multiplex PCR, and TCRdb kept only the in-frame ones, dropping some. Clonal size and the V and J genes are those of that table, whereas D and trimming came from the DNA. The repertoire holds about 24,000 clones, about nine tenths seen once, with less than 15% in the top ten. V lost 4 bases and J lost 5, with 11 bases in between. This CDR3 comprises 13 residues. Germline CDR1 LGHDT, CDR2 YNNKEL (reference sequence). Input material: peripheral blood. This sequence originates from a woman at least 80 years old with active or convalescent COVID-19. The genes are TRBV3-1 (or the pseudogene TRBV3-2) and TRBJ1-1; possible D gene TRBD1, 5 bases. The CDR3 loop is CASSPGRRTEAFF. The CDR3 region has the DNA TGTGCCAGCAGCCCAGGGCGCCGGACTGAAGCTTTCTTT.